This record concerns one TCR beta chain sequence. The antigen is not known. TCRdb's table, derived via immunoSEQ multiplex PCR, lists solely in-frame clones and lacks some. The data show 40,000 to 60,000 clones, with 85% seen just once and just over 20% held by the top ten. Samples were taken at baseline and on day 1 of cycles 4 and 7. This sample is part of a study of OX40 agonist ivuxolimab in advanced cancers. On the study more broadly: Among those enrolled, mean age was 60 years (range about 23 to 79) and 82.7% were male.

The study's findings and limits: Within 6 weeks, CD4+ and CD8+ blood T cells expanded clonally at 0.1 to 3.0 mg/kg. Some patients without response likewise showed low normalized clonal expansion.

The receptor comes from an adult with an advanced solid tumor such as melanoma, head and neck, liver or kidney cancer. The source was CD4+ or CD8+ T cells sorted from blood, collected in a trial of the OX40 agonist ivuxolimab.

Here the CDR3 reads CAWTGGAGLYGYTF. In DNA, the CDR3 is TGTGCCTGGACAGGGGGCGCGGGTCTTTATGGCTACACCTTC. The V gene is TRBV30, the J gene TRBJ1-2; 8 bases fit TRBD1. CDR3 length: 14 residues. The V segment lost 4 bases and the J segment 5 bases; nucleotides outside the gene matches: 9. In germline, CDR1 is GTSNPN, CDR2 SVGIG (reference sequence).